This T cell receptor beta chain was identified in a study of OX40 agonist ivuxolimab in advanced cancers. Measured with immunoSEQ multiplex PCR; TCRdb has only the in-frame clones, and not every one. The sample shows roughly 50,000 clones, around nine tenths of them seen only once. Trimming cost V 2 bases and J 5 bases, with 9 bases left between them. Germline assignment: CDR1 SGHTA and CDR2 FQGNSA. This CDR3 spans 13 amino acids. J is TRBJ1-1 and V is TRBV7-2, with no clear D. The TCR comes from an adult with an advanced solid tumor such as melanoma, head and neck, liver or kidney cancer. Source: CD4+ or CD8+ T cells sorted from blood, taken in a trial of the OX40 agonist ivuxolimab. The CDR3 loop reads CASSLSARTEAFF. In DNA, the CDR3 is TGTGCCAGCAGCTTAAGTGCGAGGACTGAAGCTTTCTTT. The full variable domain, completed using reference TRBV7-2 and TRBJ1-1, is GAGVSQSPSNKVTEKGKDVELRCDPISGHTALYWYRQSLGQGLEFLIYFQGNSAPDKSGLPSDRFSAERTGGSVSTLTIQRTQQEDSAVYLCASSLSARTEAFFGQGTRLTVV.